The 20 T cell receptor beta chains listed next were all sequenced from one sample in a study of cytomegalovirus exposure and HLA in healthy donors. The table came from immunoSEQ multiplex PCR; TCRdb's copy has only in-frame clones and leaves some out. This table has a few hundred thousand clones, roughly 89% appearing once. Sample: PBMCs. The receptors were gathered from a woman between 18 and 29 years old in good health and CMV-seronegative.

This clone has a single count. V gene TRBV28 combines with J gene TRBJ2-1; 7 nucleotides match TRBD2. Germline CDR1 and CDR2: MDHEN and SYDVKM. The CDR3 loop spans 17 amino acids. V shed 5 bases and J 3 bases; nucleotides not matched to a gene: 13. The CDR3 DNA reads TGTGCCAGCAGTCCCGCAAAGGCGGGAGCCCTCTACAATGAGCAGTTCTTC. Residues: CASSPAKAGALYNEQFF.

This clone was seen a single time. The rearrangement links TRBV6-1 to TRBJ1-2; D is uncertain. The CDR3 spans 16 residues. Germline loops: CDR1 MNHNS, CDR2 SASEGT. Trimming took off 2 bases at V and 7 bases at J, with 20 bases between the two ends. CDR3 coding DNA: TGTGCCAGCAGTGAACAACGGGGTTTTATTCATTCTGGCTACACCTTC. This gives the protein CASSEQRGFIHSGYTF.

The chain uses TRBV19 and TRBJ2-7; TRBD2 matches 9 bases. Germline CDR1 and CDR2: LNHDA and SQIVND (reference sequence). V lost 5 bases to trimming and J lost 1 base; unmatched junction nucleotides: 12. The CDR3 covers 17 residues. CDR3 coding DNA: TGTGCCAGTAGTCAGATTAGCGGGAGAGGTATTTCCTACGAGCAGTACTTC. Protein: CASSQISGRGISYEQYF. Filled out from reference TRBV19 and TRBJ2-7, the complete variable domain reads DGGITQSPKYLFRKEGQNVTLSCEQNLNHDAMYWYRQDPGQGLRLIYYSQIVNDFQKGDIAEGYSVSREKKESFPLTVTSAQKNPTAFYLCASSQISGRGISYEQYFGPGTRLTVT.

This rearrangement joins TRBV6-6 to TRBJ1-1, with unresolved D. This CDR3 has 13 amino acids. Trimming pared 2 bases from V and 0 bases from J, leaving 4 bases between. CDR1 is MNHNY, CDR2 SVGAGI, per germline (reference sequence). The CDR3 sequence is CASSYDMNTEAFF. DNA for the CDR3: TGTGCCAGCAGTTACGACATGAACACTGAAGCTTTCTTT.

The rearrangement links TRBV7-8 to TRBJ2-7; TRBD2 is a possible D gene (7 bases). In germline, CDR1 is SGHVS, CDR2 FQNEAQ. The ends were cut back, 1 base at V and 0 bases at J, with 10 bases in the middle. The CDR3 consists of 15 residues. CDR3 in amino acids: CASSLGRGGSYEQYF. As DNA, the CDR3 is TGTGCCAGCAGCTTAGGGAGGGGGGGCTCCTACGAGCAGTACTTC. Supplemented by reference TRBV7-8 and TRBJ2-7, the full variable domain reads GAGVSQSPRYKVAKRGQDVALRCDPISGHVSLFWYQQALGQGPEFLTYFQNEAQLDKSGLPSDRFFAERPEGSVSTLKIQRTQQEDSAVYLCASSLGRGGSYEQYFGPGTRLTVT.

The rearrangement joins TRBV19 to TRBJ2-7; 12 bases align to TRBD2. V was pared by 3 bases and J by 6 bases, with 9 bases of the junction left unmatched. This CDR3 is 16 amino acids long. Germline V gene sequence: CDR1 LNHDA, CDR2 SQIVND (reference sequence). The CDR3 here is CASSIGLAGGQAEQYF. CDR3 coding DNA: TGTGCCAGTAGTATCGGGCTAGCGGGAGGGCAGGCCGAGCAGTACTTC.

This chain connects TRBV19 to TRBJ2-1, with 14 bases fitting TRBD2. Per germline, CDR1 LNHDA and CDR2 SQIVND (reference sequence). V lost 5 bases and J lost 8; bases outside the gene matches: 8. This CDR3 comprises 16 residues. The CDR3 region has the DNA TGTGCCAGTAGTCCCGCAGGGGGACTAGCGGGAGATGAGCAGTTCTTC. Its translation: CASSPAGGLAGDEQFF. Complete variable domain (other parts from reference TRBV19 and TRBJ2-1): DGGITQSPKYLFRKEGQNVTLSCEQNLNHDAMYWYRQDPGQGLRLIYYSQIVNDFQKGDIAEGYSVSREKKESFPLTVTSAQKNPTAFYLCASSPAGGLAGDEQFFGPGTRLTVL.

This clone was picked up one time. CDR3 protein: CAWSYYNEKLFF. CDR3 bases: TGTGCCTGGAGTTATTATAATGAAAAACTGTTTTTT. The V gene is TRBV30, the J gene TRBJ1-4; the D is unclear. Germline loops: CDR1 GTSNPN, CDR2 SVGIG (reference sequence). The CDR3 is 12 residues long. V was cut by 2 bases and J by 4 bases, with 5 bases left in between.

The chain employs TRBV10-1 and TRBJ2-3; TRBD1 matches at 7 bases. Germline CDR1 is WNHNN and CDR2 is SYGVQD (reference sequence). CDR3 length: 15 amino acids. The junction had 6 bases not matched to a gene; V was cut back by 5 bases and J by 1 base. The CDR3: CASSRVQGGTDTQYF. The CDR3 DNA is TGCGCCAGCAGTCGAGTCCAGGGGGGCACAGATACGCAGTATTTT.

The DNA for the CDR3 is TGCGCCAGCAGCTGGACTAGAGATGTGCAGTATTTT. This codes for CASSWTRDVQYF. The chain combines TRBV5-1 with TRBJ2-3, with TRBD2 identical over 7 bases. The CDR3 runs to 12 residues. Germline V gene sequence: CDR1 SGHRS, CDR2 YFSETQ. Trimming removed 3 bases from V and 11 bases from J; junction bases left unmatched: 6.

This chain connects TRBV29-1 to TRBJ2-2, with 11 bases identical to TRBD2. CDR1 is SQVTM and CDR2 is ANQGSEA in the germline V gene. The CDR3 covers 14 residues. V lost 5 bases, J lost 4 bases, and 3 bases stayed unmatched. The CDR3: CSVTGTSGTGELFF. In nucleotides, the CDR3 is TGCAGCGTTACCGGGACTAGCGGCACCGGGGAGCTGTTTTTT.

The rearrangement joins TRBV5-1 to TRBJ1-2; D is unresolved. The V and J ends lost 2 bases and 0 bases respectively, with 8 bases between them. Germline V lookup: CDR1 SGHRS, CDR2 YFSETQ. The CDR3 consists of 14 residues. This chain's CDR3 is CASSFGDTNYGYTF. Here the CDR3 DNA reads TGCGCCAGCAGCTTCGGGGATACTAACTATGGCTACACCTTC.

V is TRBV27 and J is TRBJ2-7, with 9 nucleotides matching TRBD2. The germline CDR1 and CDR2 sequences are MNHEY and SMNVEV (reference sequence). This CDR3 spans 16 amino acids. The J segment lost 2 bases and the V segment lost 1 base, leaving 6 bases of the junction unmatched. The CDR3 region is CASSLFPREGAYEQYF. CDR3 nucleotide sequence: TGTGCCAGCAGTTTATTCCCGCGGGAGGGCGCCTACGAGCAGTACTTC.

The J gene is TRBJ2-7, the V gene TRBV7-9; 10 bases fit TRBD1. Germline V gene data show CDR1 as SEHNR and CDR2 as FQNEAQ (reference sequence). The trim removed 4 bases at V and 2 bases at J, leaving 5 bases unmatched. The CDR3 consists of 15 residues. The DNA of the CDR3 is TGTGCCAGCAGCTCCCGACAGGGGGCCACCTACGAGCAGTACTTC. Protein product: CASSSRQGATYEQYF.

The chain links TRBV27 to TRBJ1-2; weak D call: TRBD1 (5 bases). V was clipped by 5 bases and J by 8 bases, with 24 bases between them. The germline V gene encodes CDR1 MNHEY and CDR2 SMNVEV (reference sequence). CDR3 length: 16 residues. DNA for the CDR3: TGTGCCAGCAGTCCCCGGCAGGGTGCAAGTGTGTTGGGCTACACCTTC. Amino acids: CASSPRQGASVLGYTF.

In this sample, this clone turned up a few times. This chain links TRBV2 with TRBJ1-6; a weak D match, TRBD1 (5 bases). V shed 7 bases and J shed 10 bases, with 17 bases lying between them. Germline CDR1 and CDR2: SNHLY and FYNNEI. This CDR3 has 14 amino acids. The CDR3 nucleotides read TGTGCCAGCATCGTCGCAGGGAGGAAATCACCCCTCCACTTT. Its translation: CASIVAGRKSPLHF.

The rearrangement uses TRBV10-1 and TRBJ2-5; 10 bases agree with TRBD2. CDR1 and CDR2 from the germline V gene are WNHNN and SYGVQD (reference sequence). The CDR3 has 14 amino acids. Germline trimming cut 8 bases from V and 5 bases from J; bases unmatched to any gene: 8. In nucleotides, the CDR3 is TGCGCCAGCGGCCCTAGCGGGGGTTCGGAGACCCAGTACTTC. This gives the protein CASGPSGGSETQYF.

The chain carries TRBV11-2 and TRBJ2-5; TRBD2 might be the D (5 bases). CDR1 SGHAT and CDR2 FQNNGV come from the germline V gene. V gave up 11 bases and J gave up 2 bases, with 12 bases separating them. The CDR3 is 12 amino acids. The CDR3 reads CASGVGQETQYF. The CDR3 nucleotides are TGTGCCTCCGGGGTGGGGCAAGAGACCCAGTACTTC.

This chain joins TRBV4-1 and TRBJ2-1, with D tentatively TRBD2 (5 bases). Trimming took off 3 bases at V and 8 bases at J, with 14 bases between the two ends. The CDR3 covers 14 residues. Germline V gives CDR1 MGHRA, CDR2 YSYEKL. As DNA, the CDR3 is TGCGCCAGCAGCCAGAGACACGGAGGCGATGAGCAGTTCTTC. Translation: CASSQRHGGDEQFF.

The chain couples TRBV30 to TRBJ2-7; 10 positions agree with TRBD2. Losses at the gene ends were 3 bases for V and 2 bases for J; bases not matched to a gene: 13. This CDR3 spans 17 amino acids. The germline gives CDR1 GTSNPN, CDR2 SVGIG (reference sequence). The CDR3 coding sequence is TGTGCCTGGAGCGACCTAGCGGGAGTGTTTCCCACCTACGAGCAGTACTTC. This sequence encodes CAWSDLAGVFPTYEQYF.